The 8 T cell receptor beta chains below were found in one sample sequenced in a study of blood T cell repertoires in COVID-19. Produced via immunoSEQ multiplex PCR; TCRdb's table is partial and in-frame only. The sample has 200,000 to 250,000 clones, about 79% seen once. The material sequenced was PBMCs or T cells enriched from blood (not recorded which). These receptors came from a woman aged 60-75 years who had recovered from COVID-19.

The chain has TRBV4-2 and TRBJ1-2; TRBD1 matches at 7 bases. CDR1 is LGHNA, CDR2 YNFKEQ, per germline. This CDR3 has 14 residues. J gave up 4 bases and V 1 base, and 3 bases lay outside the gene matches. The CDR3 DNA reads as TGTGCCAGCAGCCAAGGGGGACAGTCCTATGGCTACACCTTC. Protein: CASSQGGQSYGYTF.

The chain uses TRBV6-4 and TRBJ1-1, with a possible D match to TRBD1 (5 bases). CDR3 length equals 13 residues. Germline V lookup: CDR1 MRHNA, CDR2 SNTAGT. The germline V and J ends were trimmed by 6 bases and 1 base, with 9 bases remaining between them. Written as DNA, the CDR3 is TGTGCCAGCAGCATCGACAGGAACACTGAAGCTTTCTTT. This encodes CASSIDRNTEAFF.

This clone was found a few times. The chain combines TRBV7-6 with TRBJ2-2, with D perhaps TRBD2 (6 bases). Germline values: CDR1 SGHVS, CDR2 FNYEAQ. The CDR3 contains 17 residues. V lost 0 bases to trimming and J lost 7 bases, with 18 bases between them. CDR3 residues: CASSLAPGGIGNGELFF. DNA of the CDR3: TGTGCCAGCAGCTTAGCGCCCGGCGGGATTGGTAACGGGGAGCTGTTTTTT. Complete variable domain (other parts from reference TRBV7-6 and TRBJ2-2): GAGVSQSPRYKVTKRGQDVALRCDPISGHVSLYWYRQALGQGPEFLTYFNYEAQQDKSGLPNDRFSAERPEGSISTLTIQRTEQRDSAMYRCASSLAPGGIGNGELFFGEGSRLTVL.

On this clone: Other DNA sequences in the sample encode the same CDR3. The chain has TRBV12-3 or TRBV12-4 and TRBJ1-2; TRBD1 aligns across 8 bases. CDR3 length equals 13 residues. Losses at the gene ends were 5 bases for V and 5 bases for J; bases not matched to a gene: 4. CDR3 residues: CASSPGQGYGYTF. The CDR3 bases are TGTGCCAGCAGTCCAGGACAGGGATATGGCTACACCTTC.

CDR3 sequence: CASKPGGVGDTQYF. In DNA form, the CDR3 reads TGTGCCAGCAAGCCAGGGGGCGTAGGAGATACGCAGTATTTT. V gene TRBV6-4 combines with J gene TRBJ2-3; 8 bases fit TRBD1. The CDR3 loop spans 14 amino acids. The V gene end was trimmed by 7 bases and the J gene end by 5 bases; junction bases not matched to a gene: 8. The germline V gene has CDR1 MRHNA and CDR2 SNTAGT.

This chain links TRBV28 with TRBJ2-5, with 11 bases matching TRBD1. This CDR3 region has 16 residues. Per the germline V gene, CDR1 is MDHEN and CDR2 is SYDVKM. V trimming: 10 bases; J trimming: 2 bases; junction bases outside the gene matches: 12. CDR3 protein: CATLNRDRGGQETQYF. The CDR3 nucleotides are TGTGCCACCTTAAACCGGGACAGGGGGGGTCAAGAGACCCAGTACTTC.

The V and J genes are TRBV10-1 and TRBJ2-3; 15 bases match TRBD2. Trimming at V came to 6 bases and at J to 4 bases, leaving 2 bases not matched to a gene. From germline, CDR1 is WNHNN and CDR2 SYGVQD (reference sequence). The length of the CDR3 is 15 residues. CDR3 sequence reads: CASSGLAGGPDTQYF. CDR3 sequence (DNA): TGCGCCAGCAGCGGACTAGCGGGAGGGCCAGATACGCAGTATTTT.

This rearrangement joins TRBV21-1 to TRBJ1-6. TRBV21-1 represents a pseudogene. The CDR3 extends over 18 amino acids. CDR3 residues: CASSPLMDIGSHNSPLHF. The CDR3 DNA reads as TGTGCCAGCAGCCCCCTGATGGACATCGGGAGCCATAATTCACCCCTCCACTTT.